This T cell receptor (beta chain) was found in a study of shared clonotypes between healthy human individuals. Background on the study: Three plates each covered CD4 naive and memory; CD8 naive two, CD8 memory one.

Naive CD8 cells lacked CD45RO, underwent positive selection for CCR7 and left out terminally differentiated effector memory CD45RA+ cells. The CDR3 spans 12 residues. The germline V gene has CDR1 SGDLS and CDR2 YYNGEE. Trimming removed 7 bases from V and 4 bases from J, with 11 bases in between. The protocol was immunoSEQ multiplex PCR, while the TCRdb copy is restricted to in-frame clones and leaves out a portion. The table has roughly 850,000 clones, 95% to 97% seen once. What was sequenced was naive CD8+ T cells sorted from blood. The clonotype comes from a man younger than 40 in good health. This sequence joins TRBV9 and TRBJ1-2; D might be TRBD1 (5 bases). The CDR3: CASGGVVYGYTF. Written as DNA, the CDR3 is TGTGCCAGCGGGGGTGTGGTCTATGGCTACACCTTC.